Listed here are 26 T cell receptor beta chains from one sample, sequenced in a study of ipilimumab plus nivolumab after autologous stem cell transplantation listed by TCRdb under 2021. Preparation of the library involved the immunoSEQ multiplex PCR assay. As stored in TCRdb, this immuneACCESS dataset retains in-frame rearrangements with V and J assigned. A fraction of the clones does not appear; measured against another copy, unresolved V genes explain less than half of the discrepancy, and the remainder lacks a known reason. The sample contains about 43,000 clones, roughly 88% of them found a single time. The top ten hold about 0.88% of the sample. The specimen was PBMCs, collected in a trial of ipilimumab plus nivolumab as post-transplant consolidation. Receptors originate from a male donor with multiple myeloma.

This chain uses TRBV19 with TRBJ2-1; D is undetermined. Germline CDR1 reads LNHDA; CDR2 reads SQIVND (reference sequence). The CDR3 extends over 17 amino acids. Trimming removed 5 bases at V and 0 bases at J, with 17 bases between. CDR3: CASSRHSLPSSYNEQFF. For the CDR3, the DNA is TGTGCCAGTAGTCGACACAGTCTACCTTCCTCCTACAATGAGCAGTTCTTC.

The rearrangement links TRBV28 to TRBJ2-2, with D unresolved. The CDR3 totals 13 residues. Germline V lookup: CDR1 MDHEN, CDR2 SYDVKM. V was shortened by 2 bases and J by 8 bases, with 9 bases between the two germline ends. This CDR3 reads CASSLAFPGELFF. DNA of the CDR3: TGTGCCAGCAGTTTAGCGTTCCCTGGGGAGCTGTTTTTT.

This clone was counted only a few times. The J gene is TRBJ2-1, the V gene TRBV5-1; 12 nucleotides align to TRBD2. The J segment lost 4 bases and the V segment lost 0 bases, leaving 2 bases of the junction unmatched. CDR3 size: 16 residues. Germline V gives CDR1 SGHRS, CDR2 YFSETQ. The CDR3 protein is CASSLGLAGVYNEQFF. In nucleotides, the CDR3 is TGCGCCAGCAGCTTGGGACTAGCGGGAGTGTACAATGAGCAGTTCTTC.

The V gene is TRBV27, the J gene TRBJ2-1, with TRBD2 as a possible D gene (6 bases). The CDR3 extends over 16 amino acids. Germline-derived CDR1 and CDR2 are MNHEY and SMNVEV (reference sequence). V was cut by 3 bases and J by 3 bases, with 15 bases left in between. The chain's CDR3 is CASSFRGGVSYNEQFF. The CDR3 bases are TGTGCCAGCAGTTTCCGGGGCGGGGTGAGCTACAATGAGCAGTTCTTC.

This rearrangement joins TRBV19 to TRBJ1-5; no definite D call. This CDR3 contains 14 residues. CDR1 and CDR2 from the germline V gene are LNHDA and SQIVND (reference sequence). Trimming removed 4 bases at V and 1 base at J, with 8 bases between. CDR3 amino acids: CASSNLRSNQPQHF. CDR3 nucleotides: TGTGCCAGTAGTAATCTTAGGAGCAATCAGCCCCAGCATTTT.

The chain is built from TRBV2 and TRBJ1-4; 10 bases line up with TRBD1. Per the germline V gene, CDR1 is SNHLY and CDR2 is FYNNEI. This CDR3 region has 16 residues. J lost 3 bases, V lost 7 bases, and 8 bases had no gene match. The CDR3 loop is CASNRDRGLANEKLFF. DNA of the CDR3: TGTGCCAGCAACCGGGACAGGGGATTAGCTAATGAAAAACTGTTTTTT.

The chain recombines TRBV25-1 with TRBJ1-2, with TRBD1 matching 7 bases. Germline values: CDR1 MGHDK, CDR2 SYGVNS. Trimming removed 6 bases from V and 7 bases from J; junction bases left unmatched: 14. This CDR3 is 15 amino acids long. The CDR3 reads CASSPHHTGEGGYTF. In DNA, the CDR3 is TGTGCCAGCAGCCCACACCACACAGGGGAGGGTGGCTACACCTTC.

V and J are TRBV2 and TRBJ2-7, with D possibly called TRBD1 or TRBD2 (5 bases each). Trimming cost V 5 bases and J 6 bases, with 17 bases left between them. CDR3 size: 14 residues. The germline CDR1 and CDR2 sequences are SNHLY and FYNNEI. CDR3 coding DNA: TGTGCCAGCAGTCGAGCCGGGACCCCCCTCGAGCAGTACTTC. It is translated as CASSRAGTPLEQYF.

This clone has a single count. The chain recombines TRBV5-1 with TRBJ1-5; 7 nucleotides agree with TRBD1. The CDR3 is 16 amino acids. CDR1 is SGHRS and CDR2 is YFSETQ in the germline V gene. The V segment lost 4 bases and the J segment 2 bases; nucleotides outside the gene matches: 9. The CDR3 here is CASSTAPGGGNQPQHF. CDR3 coding DNA: TGCGCCAGCAGCACGGCCCCAGGGGGAGGCAATCAGCCCCAGCATTTT.

CDR3 region: CASSLAGGHNEQFF. The CDR3 DNA follows: TGTGCCAGCAGCTTAGCGGGAGGGCACAATGAGCAGTTCTTC. The chain has TRBV7-3 and TRBJ2-1; 9 bases are shared with TRBD2. J was trimmed by 5 bases and V by 2 bases; bases with no gene match: 1. The length of the CDR3 is 14 residues. From germline, CDR1 is SGHTA and CDR2 FQGTGA. The variable domain in full, completed from reference TRBV7-3 and TRBJ2-1, reads GAGVSQTPSNKVTEKGKYVELRCDPISGHTALYWYRQSLGQGPEFLIYFQGTGAADDSGLPNDRFFAVRPEGSVSTLKIQRTERGDSAVYLCASSLAGGHNEQFFGPGTRLTVL.

This chain uses TRBV5-4 with TRBJ1-2; 12 bases align to TRBD1. The length of the CDR3 is 15 residues. The germline gives CDR1 SGHNT, CDR2 YYREEE (reference sequence). J gave up 4 bases and V 3 bases, and 4 bases lay outside the gene matches. CDR3 sequence reads: CASSYGTGGAYGYTF. The CDR3 region has the DNA TGTGCCAGCAGCTACGGGACAGGGGGCGCCTATGGCTACACCTTC.

This clone is a singleton in its sample. The chain recombines TRBV29-1 with TRBJ2-6, with D uncertain. Germline-derived CDR1 and CDR2 are SQVTM and ANQGSEA. V was pared by 4 bases and J by 0 bases, with 4 bases between. This CDR3 has 13 residues. The CDR3: CSVVPSGANVLTF. The CDR3 bases are TGCAGCGTTGTTCCCTCTGGGGCCAACGTCCTGACTTTC.

This clone was detected only once. The chain combines TRBV19 with TRBJ1-2, with D possibly matching TRBD1 (5 bases). CDR1 and CDR2 from the germline V gene are LNHDA and SQIVND (reference sequence). Trimming stripped 2 bases from V and 5 bases from J, with 24 bases between. CDR3 length equals 18 residues. The CDR3 DNA reads TGTGCCAGTAGTATACTTACTCCGATCGGGACGGATTATTATGGCTACACCTTC. This encodes CASSILTPIGTDYYGYTF.

This chain's CDR3 is CASRQGYEQYF. The CDR3, as DNA: TGTGCCTCCCGACAGGGCTACGAGCAGTACTTC. This chain connects TRBV7-2 to TRBJ2-7; 7 bases line up with TRBD1. Trimming removed 11 bases from V and 3 bases from J; junction bases left unmatched: 4. Germline loops: CDR1 SGHTA, CDR2 FQGNSA. The CDR3 is 11 residues long.

The chain has TRBV4-1 and TRBJ2-5; 11 bases match TRBD2. The ends lost 5 bases at V and 0 bases at J; junction bases unmatched: 14. This CDR3 is built from 19 residues. Per the germline V gene, CDR1 is MGHRA and CDR2 is YSYEKL. The CDR3 spells CASSSPTGTSGGYQETQYF. CDR3 coding DNA: TGCGCCAGCAGCTCGCCGACCGGGACTAGCGGAGGGTACCAAGAGACCCAGTACTTC.

As regards this clone: The sample carries other DNA sequences with the same CDR3. The chain combines TRBV9 with TRBJ2-1; a weak D match, TRBD1 (5 bases). V dropped 2 bases and J dropped 5 bases, with 11 bases sitting between them. The CDR3 runs to 14 residues. The germline CDR1 and CDR2 sequences are SGDLS and YYNGEE. CDR3 DNA sequence: TGTGCCAGCAGCGTCTTGGGGCTCCACAATGAGCAGTTCTTC. This translates into CASSVLGLHNEQFF. The whole variable domain, remainder taken from reference TRBV9 and TRBJ2-1, is DSGVTQTPKHLITATGQRVTLRCSPRSGDLSVYWYQQSLDQGLQFLIQYYNGEERAKGNILERFSAQQFPDLHSELNLSSLELGDSALYFCASSVLGLHNEQFFGPGTRLTVL.

CDR3 amino acids: CSVGGGRDYGYTF. The CDR3 DNA is TGCAGCGTTGGGGGGGGGAGGGACTATGGCTACACCTTC. This rearrangement joins TRBV29-1 to TRBJ1-2; maybe TRBD1 (5 bases). The germline V gene has CDR1 SQVTM and CDR2 ANQGSEA. V gave up 4 bases and J gave up 3 bases, with 12 bases separating them. The CDR3 is 13 amino acids.

About this clone itself: The same CDR3 can be traced to other DNA sequences in this sample. The chain links TRBV18 to TRBJ1-1; possibly TRBD1 for D (5 bases). The CDR3 has 13 amino acids. The germline CDR1 and CDR2 sequences are KGHSH and LQKENI. Trimming shortened V by 3 bases and J by 1 base, and 6 bases separated the two germline ends. The CDR3 sequence: CASSPGQNTEAFF. As DNA, the CDR3 is TGTGCCAGCTCACCTGGACAGAACACTGAAGCTTTCTTT.

The V call is TRBV7-2, the J call TRBJ1-2, with a weak D call TRBD1 (5 bases). The V and J ends lost 1 base and 8 bases respectively, with 20 bases between them. The germline V gene encodes CDR1 SGHTA and CDR2 FQGNSA. The CDR3 has 16 residues. The CDR3 DNA follows: TGTGCCAGCAGCTTAGGAGAAGGCAGGGATCCGAGGGGCTACACCTTC. It codes for CASSLGEGRDPRGYTF.

J is TRBJ1-1 and V is TRBV6-6, with D perhaps matching TRBD1 (5 bases). Germline V gene lookup returns CDR1 MNHNY and CDR2 SVGAGI (reference sequence). The length of the CDR3 is 14 residues. V was shortened by 4 bases and J by 5 bases, with 14 bases between the two germline ends. CDR3 region: CASSSTSGGTEAFF. The CDR3 DNA follows: TGTGCCAGCAGTTCCACCAGTGGGGGGACTGAAGCTTTCTTT.

V gene TRBV27 combines with J gene TRBJ1-5; TRBD1 might be the D (6 bases). CDR1 is MNHEY, CDR2 SMNVEV, per germline (reference sequence). V was pared by 0 bases and J by 7 bases, with 13 bases between. The CDR3 consists of 15 residues. CDR3 sequence: CASSLSGRGSQPQHF. CDR3 coding DNA: TGTGCCAGCAGTTTATCGGGCAGGGGTTCCCAGCCCCAGCATTTT.

The chain couples TRBV9 to TRBJ2-2; 15 bases align to TRBD2. CDR1 is SGDLS, CDR2 YYNGEE, per germline. The length of the CDR3 is 17 residues. V gave up 3 bases and J gave up 7 bases; unmatched junction bases: 7. The CDR3 sequence: CASSAGLAGGPVGELFF. DNA of the CDR3: TGTGCCAGCAGCGCCGGACTAGCGGGAGGGCCGGTCGGGGAGCTGTTTTTT.

In its sample, this clone was seen a few times. The genes are TRBV7-2 and TRBJ1-6; the D is unclear. The CDR3 sequence is 12 residues long. V was trimmed by 5 bases and J by 9 bases, leaving 8 bases between them. Looked up from germline, CDR1 is SGHTA and CDR2 is FQGNSA. The CDR3 loop reads CASSPLGSPLHF. CDR3 nucleotide sequence: TGTGCCAGCAGCCCATTAGGTTCACCCCTCCACTTT. The full variable domain, rest sourced from reference TRBV7-2 and TRBJ1-6, is GAGVSQSPSNKVTEKGKDVELRCDPISGHTALYWYRQSLGQGLEFLIYFQGNSAPDKSGLPSDRFSAERTGGSVSTLTIQRTQQEDSAVYLCASSPLGSPLHFGNGTRLTVT.

This rearrangement joins TRBV6-5 to TRBJ2-2; D unresolved. V was cut by 6 bases and J by 3 bases, with 14 bases left in between. CDR3 size: 15 residues. Germline V lookup: CDR1 MNHEY, CDR2 SVGAGI. Here the CDR3 DNA reads TGTGCCAGCAGCCCCAACGGGTGGTACACCGGGGAGCTGTTTTTT. This translates into CASSPNGWYTGELFF.

The rearrangement links TRBV19 to TRBJ1-1; 9 bases agree with TRBD1. The germline V gene has CDR1 LNHDA and CDR2 SQIVND (reference sequence). The CDR3 contains 14 residues. J was trimmed by 3 bases and V by 8 bases; bases with no gene match: 7. Written as DNA, the CDR3 is TGTGCCAGTTCCGGGACAGGGTATTACACTGAAGCTTTCTTT. Encoded protein: CASSGTGYYTEAFF. Combining the CDR3 with reference TRBV19 and TRBJ1-1 gives the whole variable domain DGGITQSPKYLFRKEGQNVTLSCEQNLNHDAMYWYRQDPGQGLRLIYYSQIVNDFQKGDIAEGYSVSREKKESFPLTVTSAQKNPTAFYLCASSGTGYYTEAFFGQGTRLTVV.

CDR3 DNA: TGTGCCAGCATGAGGTCTAGCGGGAACACCGGGGAGCTGTTTTTT. Translating it yields CASMRSSGNTGELFF. This sequence joins TRBV9 and TRBJ2-2, with 7 bases identical to TRBD2. Looked up from germline, CDR1 is SGDLS and CDR2 is YYNGEE. After removal of 6 bases from V and 1 base from J, the junction contained 6 bases not matched to a gene. The CDR3 runs to 15 residues.